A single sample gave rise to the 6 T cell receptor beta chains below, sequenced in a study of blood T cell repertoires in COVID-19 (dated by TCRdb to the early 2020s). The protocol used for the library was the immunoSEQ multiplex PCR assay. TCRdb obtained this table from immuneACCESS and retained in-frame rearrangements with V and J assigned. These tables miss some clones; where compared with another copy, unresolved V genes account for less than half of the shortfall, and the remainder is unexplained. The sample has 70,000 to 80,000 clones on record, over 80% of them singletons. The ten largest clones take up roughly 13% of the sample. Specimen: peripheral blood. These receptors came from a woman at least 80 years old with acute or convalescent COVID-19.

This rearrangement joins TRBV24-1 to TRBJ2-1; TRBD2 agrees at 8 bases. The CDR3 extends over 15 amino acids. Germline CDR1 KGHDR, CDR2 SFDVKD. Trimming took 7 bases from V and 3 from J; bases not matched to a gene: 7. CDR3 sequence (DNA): TGTGCCACCAGCGAGCGGGAGCAGGTCTACAATGAGCAGTTCTTC. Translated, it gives CATSEREQVYNEQFF.

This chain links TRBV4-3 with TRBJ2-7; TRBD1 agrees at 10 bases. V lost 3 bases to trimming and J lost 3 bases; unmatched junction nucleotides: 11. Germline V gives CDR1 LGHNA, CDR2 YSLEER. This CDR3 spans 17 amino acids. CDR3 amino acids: CASSQGRPGTGVYEQYF. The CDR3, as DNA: TGCGCCAGCAGCCAGGGTCGACCCGGGACAGGGGTCTACGAGCAGTACTTC.

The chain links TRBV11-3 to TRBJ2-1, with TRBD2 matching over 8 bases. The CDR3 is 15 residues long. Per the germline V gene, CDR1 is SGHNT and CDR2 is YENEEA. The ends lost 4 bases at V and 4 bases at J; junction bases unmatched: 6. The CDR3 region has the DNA TGTGCCAGCAGCTCCGTTGTAGCGGGGTACAATGAGCAGTTCTTC. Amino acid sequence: CASSSVVAGYNEQFF.

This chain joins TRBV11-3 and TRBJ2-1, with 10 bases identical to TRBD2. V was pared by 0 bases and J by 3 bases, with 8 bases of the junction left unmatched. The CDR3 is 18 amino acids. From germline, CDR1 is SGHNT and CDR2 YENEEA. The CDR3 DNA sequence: TGTGCCAGCAGCTTAGACTCCCGCACTAGCGGGAACTACAATGAGCAGTTCTTC. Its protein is CASSLDSRTSGNYNEQFF.

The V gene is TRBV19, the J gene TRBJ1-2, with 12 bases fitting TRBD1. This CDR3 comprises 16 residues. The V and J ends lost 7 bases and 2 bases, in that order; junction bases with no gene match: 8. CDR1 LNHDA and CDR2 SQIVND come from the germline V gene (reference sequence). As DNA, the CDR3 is TGTGCCAGTAACCCGGGACAGGGGGCAGAAAACTATGGCTACACCTTC. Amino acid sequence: CASNPGQGAENYGYTF.

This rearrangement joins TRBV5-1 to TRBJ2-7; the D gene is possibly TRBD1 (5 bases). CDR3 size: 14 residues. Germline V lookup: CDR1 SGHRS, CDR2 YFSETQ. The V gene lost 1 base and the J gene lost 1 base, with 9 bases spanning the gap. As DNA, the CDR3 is TGCGCCAGCAGCTTGAACGGACAATCCTACGAGCAGTACTTC. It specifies CASSLNGQSYEQYF. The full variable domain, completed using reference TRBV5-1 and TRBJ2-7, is KAGVTQTPRYLIKTRGQQVTLSCSPISGHRSVSWYQQTPGQGLQFLFEYFSETQRNKGNFPGRFSGRQFSNSRSEMNVSTLELGDSALYLCASSLNGQSYEQYFGPGTRLTVT.